This TCR beta chain derives from a study of lung T cells in sarcoidosis with Löfgren's syndrome. TCRdb used MiXCR to reprocess the reads, holding one entry per CDR3 protein. The sample comprises 9,000 or so distinct CDR3 sequences, about 20% of which are singletons, and under 7.5% rests with the top ten. In its sample, this clonotype was seen many times. The sequence was collected from a human donor with sarcoidosis (Löfgren's syndrome or another form), or a control subject (not recorded which). The material sequenced was CD4+ T cells from bronchoalveolar lavage.

The CDR3 protein is CSARLRAGGPNTQYF. The CDR3 DNA follows: TGCAGTGCTAGACTCAGGGCTGGCGGACCCAATACGCAGTATTTT. V and J are TRBV20-1 and TRBJ2-3; tentatively, D is TRBD1 (5 bases). The CDR3 consists of 15 residues. Germline V CDR1 and CDR2: DFQATT, SNEGSKA (reference sequence). V was trimmed by 2 bases and J by 7 bases, leaving 19 bases between them.